Below, 28 T cell receptor beta chains from the same sample are listed, as sequenced in a study of graft-versus-host responses after intestinal transplantation. Clones were sequenced by immunoSEQ multiplex PCR, and TCRdb holds only the in-frame ones, with some missing. Of tens of thousands of clones in the sample, roughly 92% were seen once. Sample: bone marrow, taken 734 days after intestinal transplantation. The source of these receptors is a human patient who received an intestinal transplant, so some T cells may come from the graft donor.

This clone was recorded only once. The chain links TRBV6-6 to TRBJ2-2, with D maybe TRBD2 (5 bases). Per germline, CDR1 MNHNY and CDR2 SVGAGI (reference sequence). This CDR3 region has 15 residues. Trimming stripped 0 bases from V and 6 bases from J, with 11 bases between. The CDR3 DNA sequence: TGTGCCAGCAGTTACTCGGGAGTAATCCCCGGGGAGCTGTTTTTT. Translation gives CASSYSGVIPGELFF.

The chain is built from TRBV27 and TRBJ2-5, with TRBD2 identical over 15 bases. V trimming: 6 bases; J trimming: 5 bases; junction bases outside the gene matches: 10. Germline V gene sequence: CDR1 MNHEY, CDR2 SMNVEV (reference sequence). This CDR3 is built from 17 residues. This chain's CDR3 is CASRAGLAGGPRETQYF. In DNA form, the CDR3 reads TGTGCCAGCAGGGCAGGACTAGCGGGAGGGCCTAGGGAGACCCAGTACTTC.

The J gene is TRBJ2-7, the V gene TRBV6-5, with TRBD2 identical over 8 bases. With 7 bases clipped from V and 0 bases from J, the junction kept 2 bases outside the gene matches. The CDR3 runs to 13 residues. The germline CDR1 and CDR2 sequences are MNHEY and SVGAGI. The CDR3 DNA follows: TGTGCCAGCACCGGGGGGGTCTCCTACGAGCAGTACTTC. Translation: CASTGGVSYEQYF.

This clone was seen a handful of times. This chain joins TRBV10-1 and TRBJ2-7, with TRBD2 matching 9 bases. The germline V gene encodes CDR1 WNHNN and CDR2 SYGVQD (reference sequence). The CDR3 runs 15 residues. Trimming removed 3 bases from V and 5 bases from J; junction bases left unmatched: 8. As DNA, the CDR3 is TGCGCCAGCAGTGAAGGGAAGCGGGGGGCCGACGAGCAGTACTTC. This translates into CASSEGKRGADEQYF.

V is TRBV2 and J is TRBJ2-7, with 8 nucleotides matching TRBD2. V lost 6 bases, J lost 4 bases, and 8 bases stayed unmatched. Germline CDR1 SNHLY, CDR2 FYNNEI. The CDR3 sequence is 14 residues long. This CDR3 reads CASRVSGSRYEQYF. The CDR3 DNA reads TGTGCCAGCAGGGTCAGCGGGAGTCGGTACGAGCAGTACTTC.

This rearrangement joins TRBV6-6 to TRBJ1-4, with TRBD1 matching over 7 bases. CDR3 length: 13 residues. V gave up 7 bases and J gave up 8 bases; unmatched junction bases: 7. CDR1 and CDR2 from the germline V gene are MNHNY and SVGAGI (reference sequence). CDR3 sequence (DNA): TGTGCCAGCATGTCAGGGGGGTGGGAAAAACTGTTTTTT. This codes for CASMSGGWEKLFF.

The chain combines TRBV5-4 with TRBJ1-1; perhaps TRBD1 as D (5 bases). Trimming shortened V by 2 bases and J by 4 bases, and 15 bases separated the two germline ends. Germline CDR1 reads SGHNT; CDR2 reads YYREEE (reference sequence). The CDR3 length is 15 residues. The CDR3 sequence is CASSFVLRAGTEAFF. DNA of the CDR3: TGTGCCAGCAGCTTCGTTCTCAGGGCAGGCACTGAAGCTTTCTTT. Complete variable domain (other parts from reference TRBV5-4 and TRBJ1-1): ETGVTQSPTHLIKTRGQQVTLRCSSQSGHNTVSWYQQALGQGPQFIFQYYREEENGRGNFPPRFSGLQFPNYSSELNVNALELDDSALYLCASSFVLRAGTEAFFGQGTRLTVV.

The chain combines TRBV6-1 with TRBJ2-7; D unclear. The CDR3 totals 14 residues. V was clipped by 5 bases and J by 5 bases, with 16 bases between them. The V gene's germline CDR1 is MNHNS and CDR2 SASEGT. CDR3 sequence (DNA): TGTGCCAGCAGTCCTGGTCGGTCCAGTCACGAGCAGTACTTC. It translates to CASSPGRSSHEQYF.

The rearrangement links TRBV11-2 to TRBJ2-5; 8 bases align to TRBD1. V shed 5 bases and J 2 bases; nucleotides not matched to a gene: 4. Germline V CDR1 and CDR2: SGHAT, FQNNGV. This CDR3 comprises 14 residues. In DNA, the CDR3 is TGTGCCAGCAGCCCCCGGACAGGGCAAGAGACCCAGTACTTC. The encoded protein is CASSPRTGQETQYF.

J is TRBJ2-2 and V is TRBV7-6; D is perhaps TRBD2 (5 bases). From germline, CDR1 is SGHVS and CDR2 FNYEAQ. Trimming stripped 1 base from V and 7 bases from J, with 19 bases between. The CDR3 sequence is 17 residues long. CDR3 sequence reads: CASSLVISAVGGGELFF. CDR3 bases: TGTGCCAGCAGCTTAGTTATCTCGGCGGTTGGAGGCGGGGAGCTGTTTTTT.

This chain connects TRBV13 to TRBJ2-5; D is undetermined. The CDR3 runs 11 residues. The germline V gene encodes CDR1 PRHDT and CDR2 FYEKMQ (reference sequence). V gave up 5 bases and J gave up 1 base, with 2 bases separating them. The CDR3 here is CASSGQETQYF. The CDR3 region has the DNA TGTGCCAGCAGCGGCCAAGAGACCCAGTACTTC.

The rearrangement links TRBV7-2 to TRBJ2-3; D tentatively fits TRBD1 or TRBD2 (5 bases each). The CDR3 is 15 amino acids. The germline CDR1 and CDR2 sequences are SGHTA and FQGNSA. Trimming took off 0 bases at V and 4 bases at J, with 11 bases between the two ends. This CDR3 reads CASSLAPGTADTQYF. The CDR3 nucleotides are TGTGCCAGCAGCTTAGCCCCTGGGACGGCAGATACGCAGTATTTT.

This clone turned up a few times. The chain links TRBV29-1 to TRBJ2-7; 13 bases are shared with TRBD2. This CDR3 comprises 12 residues. The germline CDR1 and CDR2 sequences are SQVTM and ANQGSEA. The ends lost 7 bases at V and 3 bases at J; junction bases unmatched: 0. CDR3 DNA sequence: TGCAGCGGGACTAGCGGGAGCTACGAGCAGTACTTC. It yields the protein CSGTSGSYEQYF.

The rearrangement links TRBV6-5 to TRBJ2-5, with 10 nucleotides matching TRBD1. Germline CDR1 reads MNHEY; CDR2 reads SVGAGI. CDR3 length equals 15 residues. V shed 1 base, J shed 5 bases, and the junction held 4 bases outside the gene matches. CDR3 amino acids: CASSYWTGGLETQYF. CDR3 sequence (DNA): TGTGCCAGCAGTTACTGGACAGGGGGATTGGAGACCCAGTACTTC.

V is TRBV5-6 and J is TRBJ1-3; D is ambiguous. The CDR3 totals 14 residues. Trimming took 0 bases from V and 5 from J, leaving 9 bases between them. Germline CDR1 reads SGHDT; CDR2 reads YYEEEE. CDR3 DNA sequence: TGTGCCAGCAGCTTGGTTCAGAGTAGAAACACCATATATTTT. Translation: CASSLVQSRNTIYF.

CDR3 bases: TGCAGCGCCTTCCTTCCCCCTTCCTTAACAGGGGCAGCAGAGACCCAGTACTTC. Encoded protein: CSAFLPPSLTGAAETQYF. V is TRBV29-1 and J is TRBJ2-5, with 7 bases that match TRBD1. This CDR3 has 18 residues. V was clipped by 7 bases and J by 4 bases; unmatched bases: 24. Germline V gives CDR1 SQVTM, CDR2 ANQGSEA.

The chain uses TRBV6-6 and TRBJ1-5; possible D gene TRBD1, 5 bases. Germline CDR1 reads MNHNY; CDR2 reads SVGAGI (reference sequence). The CDR3 contains 12 residues. Trimming cost V 5 bases and J 4 bases, with 6 bases left between them. The CDR3 is CASSQGNQPQHF. The CDR3 DNA follows: TGTGCCAGCAGTCAGGGTAATCAGCCCCAGCATTTT.

This rearrangement joins TRBV10-3 to TRBJ2-5, with 7 positions matching TRBD2. This CDR3 is 15 amino acids long. Unmatched junction bases numbered 8, after V lost 5 bases and J lost 2 bases. In germline, CDR1 is ENHRY, CDR2 SYGVKD. In DNA form, the CDR3 reads TGTGCCATCAGTTATGACGGGACTACACAAGAGACCCAGTACTTC. Protein: CAISYDGTTQETQYF.

The V gene is TRBV11-2, the J gene TRBJ2-7, with D tentatively TRBD2 (6 bases). The CDR3 sequence is 17 residues long. The germline CDR1 and CDR2 sequences are SGHAT and FQNNGV. V lost 0 bases and J lost 0, with 15 bases in between. The CDR3 sequence is CASSLEGEGSGSYEQYF. Here the CDR3 DNA reads TGTGCCAGCAGCTTAGAGGGAGAGGGTAGCGGCTCCTACGAGCAGTACTTC.

This chain joins TRBV19 and TRBJ2-1, with a weak D call TRBD2 (7 bases). The ends were cut back, 4 bases at V and 15 bases at J, with 28 bases in the middle. Germline-derived CDR1 and CDR2 are LNHDA and SQIVND (reference sequence). The CDR3 has 16 amino acids. CDR3 loop: CASSNLQGRDYPDLFF. The CDR3 DNA reads as TGTGCCAGTAGTAACCTACAGGGAAGGGACTACCCAGACCTGTTCTTC.

V and J are TRBV10-3 and TRBJ2-3, with TRBD2 as a possible D gene (6 bases). Looked up from germline, CDR1 is ENHRY and CDR2 is SYGVKD. V gave up 4 bases and J gave up 5 bases, with 22 bases separating them. There are 17 residues in the CDR3. The CDR3 coding sequence is TGTGCCATCAGTGTGAGGACTACCTTAACCCCACAAGATACGCAGTATTTT. Translating it yields CAISVRTTLTPQDTQYF.

This clone has a single count. This chain links TRBV4-2 with TRBJ2-5; no firm D call. Germline-derived CDR1 and CDR2 are LGHNA and YNFKEQ. The ends were cut back, 1 base at V and 5 bases at J, with 8 bases in the middle. This CDR3 is 13 amino acids long. CDR3 nucleotide sequence: TGTGCCAGCAGCCAAGGCGGCGACGAGACCCAGTACTTC. As protein: CASSQGGDETQYF.

The chain has TRBV11-3 and TRBJ2-1; TRBD2 agrees at 10 bases. Trimming at V came to 5 bases and at J to 8 bases, leaving 9 bases not matched to a gene. Germline-derived CDR1 and CDR2 are SGHNT and YENEEA. This CDR3 spans 15 amino acids. The CDR3 coding sequence is TGTGCCAGCAGCCCCAGCGGGGGGGGACGGTATGAGCAGTTCTTC. Protein product: CASSPSGGGRYEQFF.

The chain recombines TRBV5-1 with TRBJ2-5; a weak D match, TRBD1 (5 bases). Germline CDR1 SGHRS, CDR2 YFSETQ. This CDR3 has 14 amino acids. V was clipped by 0 bases and J by 2 bases, with 8 bases between them. The CDR3 nucleotides are TGCGCCAGCAGCTTGGGACAGCTACAAGAGACCCAGTACTTC. This translates into CASSLGQLQETQYF.

A note on this clone: The CDR3 does not end in the conserved phenylalanine or tryptophan, so this is likely a read error. It is unclear where the CDR3 begins or ends on the DNA, so no DNA is shown, and the CDR3 is as TCRdb lists it. The rearrangement links TRBV5-6 to TRBJ1-1; the table gives TRBD1 as D, unverified against the DNA. In germline, CDR1 is SGHDT, CDR2 YYEEEE. The CDR3 comprises 14 residues, both ends counted. The CDR3 reads CASSLWGSLGTGPK.

V is TRBV4-1 and J is TRBJ2-3; D gene uncertain. The CDR3 consists of 18 residues. In germline, CDR1 is MGHRA, CDR2 YSYEKL. V shed 0 bases and J shed 3 bases, with 19 bases lying between them. The CDR3 region has the DNA TGCGCCAGCAGCCAAGATCCTCCCCCTATGGGCCCGACAGATACGCAGTATTTT. Residues: CASSQDPPPMGPTDTQYF.

The chain joins TRBV10-3 to TRBJ2-1, with a possible D match to TRBD2 (5 bases). The CDR3 has 15 amino acids. The germline gives CDR1 ENHRY, CDR2 SYGVKD. V was shortened by 5 bases and J by 6 bases, with 17 bases between the two germline ends. The CDR3 coding sequence is TGTGCCATCAGTCTTAGAGGGAATGGGTTCAATGAGCAGTTCTTC. Protein: CAISLRGNGFNEQFF.

The CDR3 loop is CASKLSRQGAYGYTF. The DNA of the CDR3 is TGTGCCAGCAAACTTAGTAGACAGGGGGCGTATGGCTACACCTTC. The genes are TRBV6-1 and TRBJ1-2, with 10 bases that match TRBD1. J lost 5 bases, V lost 7 bases, and 10 bases had no gene match. CDR3 length equals 15 residues. CDR1 is MNHNS and CDR2 is SASEGT in the germline V gene.